This TCR beta chain is from a study of OX40 agonist ivuxolimab in advanced cancers. Some background on the complete study: Ivuxolimab was an agonistic, fully human IgG2 monoclonal antibody directed against OX40 (CD134), a costimulatory receptor. The point of sequencing TCRbeta in the periphery was to test whether ivuxolimab changed TCR sequence diversity and drove clonal T-cell expansion. Prior anti-PD-1, anti-PD-L1 or anti-CTLA-4 therapy was permitted, and checkpoint inhibitors had been received by approximately 39% of dose-escalation patients. The paper describes the monotherapy dose-escalation part (N = 52 patients) of the phase I trial of ivuxolimab. The dose-escalation cohort was roughly 80% male with a mean age of roughly 62 years, ranging from about 20 to 85. Among the approximately 54 dose-escalation patients, around 19 had hepatocellular carcinoma, roughly 15 melanoma, 9 renal cell carcinoma and 9 head and neck cancer. Partial responses occurred in three dose-escalation patients, of whom one had hepatocellular carcinoma and two had cutaneous melanoma. Intravenous ivuxolimab was administered to patients every 2 weeks at six dose levels: 0.01, 0.1, 0.3, 1.5, 3 and 10 mg/kg.

The investigation overall reported the following: On average, CD8+ T cells showed more expanded clones than CD4+ T cells after ivuxolimab. Partial responders in the 0.1-3.0 mg/kg groups had among the lowest normalized peripheral clonal expansion, especially among CD8+ T cells. Low levels of normalized T-cell clonal expansion were also seen in some patients who did not respond. At doses of 0.1 to 3.0 mg/kg, clonal expansion of both CD4+ and CD8+ T cells in blood was seen between baseline and week 6. Which antigens the clonally expanded peripheral T cells were specific for was not determined.

Details on this clone: The antigen it binds to is not known. Within one base of it there is no much larger clone, and no base qualities were kept.

The trial excluded patients who had a history of autoimmune disease or were on systemic immunosuppression. Peripheral blood for TCR sequencing was collected from all dose cohorts at baseline, on cycle 4 day 1, and on cycle 7 day 1. The samples were drawn from a first-in-human, open-label, multicenter phase I dose-escalation trial of ivuxolimab. Adults with locally advanced or metastatic melanoma, renal cell, hepatocellular, or head and neck squamous cell carcinoma were enrolled in the trial. Before TCR sequencing, CD4+ and CD8+ T cells were separately sorted from peripheral blood. CDR1 and CDR2 are read off the germline V gene as SGHNT and YENEEA. Trimming accounts for 3 bases at V and 3 bases at J, while the number of junction bases matched to no gene is 5. The cysteine opens and the phenylalanine closes a CDR3 of 15 amino acids. Only the CDR3 region is kept as DNA, spanning 45 bases read in frame from base 1.

For sequencing of the TCRbeta CDR3 region, genomic DNA was extracted from the sorted cells. The immunoSEQ Assay was used for sequencing of TCRbeta CDR3 regions. Here the immuneACCESS table is served through TCRdb, limited to in-frame sequences with V and J called. Missing clones are a known gap in these copies; in checked studies unresolved V genes cover under half, and the rest lacks a known reason. The sample data list 70,000 or so clones, and about 86% of these were observed just once. Jointly, the top ten make up 2% to 2.5% of the sample. The chain is made from TRBV11-3 and TRBJ2-3; 8 central bases correspond to TRBD1. This TCR was sampled from an adult with an advanced solid tumor such as melanoma, head and neck, liver or kidney cancer. Sequenced material: CD4+ or CD8+ T cells sorted from blood, taken in a trial of the OX40 agonist ivuxolimab. The DNA reads TGTGCCAGCAGCTTGGGCAGGGGGCTAACAGATACGCAGTATTTT. Its protein product is CASSLGRGLTDTQYF.